These 9 T cell receptor beta chains share one sample of origin, sequenced in a study of blood T cell repertoires in COVID-19. Sequenced by immunoSEQ multiplex PCR; TCRdb stores in-frame clones only, minus some. The table includes 150,000 or so clones, 75% to 85% detected once. The sample consisted of peripheral blood. The receptors derive from a woman aged 55-69 years with COVID-19, enrolled during active disease.

The chain couples TRBV27 to TRBJ2-1, with D uncertain. The V end lost 3 bases, the J end lost 3 bases, and 9 bases lay between the germline ends. The CDR3 totals 14 residues. CDR1 and CDR2 from the germline V gene are MNHEY and SMNVEV (reference sequence). In DNA form, the CDR3 reads TGTGCCAGCAGTTTTTGGCAGCGCTACAATGAGCAGTTCTTC. The encoded protein is CASSFWQRYNEQFF.

The chain carries TRBV5-8 and TRBJ1-5; TRBD1 agrees at 11 bases. CDR3 length: 17 residues. With 3 bases clipped from V and 4 bases from J, the junction kept 9 bases outside the gene matches. Germline V gene sequence: CDR1 SGHTS, CDR2 YDEGEE. The CDR3 coding sequence is TGTGCCAGCAGCTGGCTGTCCGGGACAGGGGGAAATCAGCCCCAGCATTTT. Translated, it gives CASSWLSGTGGNQPQHF.

This sequence joins TRBV5-4 and TRBJ2-3, with TRBD1 as a possible D gene (5 bases). Trimming stripped 4 bases from V and 0 bases from J, with 21 bases between. The CDR3 has 18 amino acids. Germline V gene data show CDR1 as SGHNT and CDR2 as YYREEE (reference sequence). The CDR3 nucleotides read TGTGCCAGCAGCGGAGCGCAGGGCCTTTTTAGGAGCACAGATACGCAGTATTTT. Translating it yields CASSGAQGLFRSTDTQYF.

The chain is built from TRBV6-2 or TRBV6-3 and TRBJ1-5, with 9 bases fitting TRBD1. The CDR3 consists of 14 residues. Germline CDR1 MNHEY, CDR2 SVGEGT. J lost 5 bases, V lost 2 bases, and 1 base had no gene match. The CDR3 DNA reads TGTGCCAGCAGTTACACAGGGGGCGATCAGCCCCAGCATTTT. Protein product: CASSYTGGDQPQHF.

The CDR3 nucleotides are TGTGCCAGTATTAACAGGGGCCGGGATGAAAAACTGTTTTTT. Translation gives CASINRGRDEKLFF. The chain uses TRBV19 and TRBJ1-4, with 7 bases aligning to TRBD1. This CDR3 is 14 amino acids long. V lost 7 bases and J lost 6; bases outside the gene matches: 8. Per the germline V gene, CDR1 is LNHDA and CDR2 is SQIVND (reference sequence). Variable domain in full (rest from reference TRBV19 and TRBJ1-4): DGGITQSPKYLFRKEGQNVTLSCEQNLNHDAMYWYRQDPGQGLRLIYYSQIVNDFQKGDIAEGYSVSREKKESFPLTVTSAQKNPTAFYLCASINRGRDEKLFFGSGTQLSVL.

The chain employs TRBV25-1 and TRBJ1-2; D perhaps matches TRBD1 (6 bases). Between the trimmed V and J ends, which lost 8 bases and 3 bases, there was a span of 19 bases. Germline V gene data show CDR1 as MGHDK and CDR2 as SYGVNS. This CDR3 has 15 amino acids. The CDR3 sequence: CASFTQRAGDYGYTF. The CDR3 DNA sequence: TGTGCCAGCTTTACCCAAAGGGCAGGGGACTATGGCTACACCTTC.

The J gene is TRBJ1-1, the V gene TRBV20-1, with no clear D. Trimming cost V 3 bases and J 4 bases, with 15 bases left between them. Germline values: CDR1 DFQATT, CDR2 SNEGSKA (reference sequence). The CDR3 is 14 residues long. The CDR3 DNA reads TGCAGTGCTAGTCTGGTCGAGGGCGTCACTGAAGCTTTCTTT. This gives the protein CSASLVEGVTEAFF.

This clone occurred many times. The chain couples TRBV6-5 to TRBJ1-5; tentatively, D is TRBD1 (5 bases). The CDR3 runs to 13 residues. CDR1 MNHEY and CDR2 SVGAGI come from the germline V gene. Trimming pared 7 bases from V and 6 bases from J, leaving 13 bases between. CDR3 in amino acids: CASNAGESQPQHF. The CDR3 nucleotides read TGTGCCAGCAATGCGGGGGAAAGTCAGCCCCAGCATTTT.

This chain links TRBV6-5 with TRBJ1-1; maybe TRBD1 (6 bases). CDR1 is MNHEY and CDR2 is SVGAGI in the germline V gene. This CDR3 contains 14 residues. V lost 3 bases to trimming and J lost 1 base, with 9 bases between them. In DNA form, the CDR3 reads TGTGCCAGCAGTTATTGGGGGCAGAACACTGAAGCTTTCTTT. As protein: CASSYWGQNTEAFF.